What follows are 2 T cell receptor beta chains derived from one specimen sequenced in a study of cytomegalovirus exposure and HLA in healthy donors. Clones were read by immunoSEQ multiplex PCR, and TCRdb kept only the in-frame ones, dropping some. The sample includes 89,000 or so clones, 90% to 95% seen only once; the top ten take about 1%. The source material was PBMCs. The receptors here all came from a woman in her 30s in good health and CMV-seropositive.

CDR3 residues: CASSLYPGTGDYGYTF. CDR3 DNA: TGTGCCAGCAGTTTATACCCTGGGACAGGGGACTATGGCTACACCTTC. The chain is built from TRBV28 and TRBJ1-2, with 10 bases that match TRBD1. Unmatched junction bases numbered 5, after V lost 1 base and J lost 3 bases. Germline CDR1 reads MDHEN; CDR2 reads SYDVKM. This CDR3 region has 16 residues.

This clone was found a few times. The chain uses TRBV30 and TRBJ1-2, with D possibly matching TRBD1 (6 bases). The V end lost 0 bases, the J end lost 8 bases, and 16 bases lay between the germline ends. Germline V CDR1 and CDR2: GTSNPN, SVGIG (reference sequence). The CDR3 extends over 14 amino acids. In DNA, the CDR3 is TGTGCCTGGAGTGTACGGCAGGGGCTGGGGGGCTACACCTTC. Translating it yields CAWSVRQGLGGYTF.